This T cell receptor (beta chain) comes out of a study of cytomegalovirus exposure and HLA in healthy donors. This clone has more than one count but fewer than ten. PCR used 60 Vbeta primers and 13 Jbeta primers. Only in-frame clones appear in the TCRdb table, and some are missing; sequencing was by immunoSEQ multiplex PCR. The sample consists of about 270,000 clones, 65% to 85% of them appearing once. The V gene end was trimmed by 5 bases and the J gene end by 4 bases; junction bases not matched to a gene: 7. The CDR3 is made up of 13 amino acids. The germline V gene has CDR1 GTSNPN and CDR2 SVGIG (reference sequence).

V and J are TRBV30 and TRBJ1-1; 7 positions match TRBD1. The sequence was obtained from a female donor in good health and CMV-seronegative. Material for sequencing was PBMCs. The CDR3, as DNA: TGTGCCTGGGAAGCACAGGGGAGCACTGAAGCTTTCTTT. As protein: CAWEAQGSTEAFF. The whole variable domain, filled in from reference TRBV30 and TRBJ1-1, reads SQTIHQWPATLVQPVGSPLSLECTVEGTSNPNLYWYRQAAGRGLQLLFYSVGIGQISSEVPQNLSASRPQDRQFILSSKKLLLSDSGFYLCAWEAQGSTEAFFGQGTRLTVV.